The 32 T cell receptor beta chains presented below share a single source sample, sequenced in a study of control samples from healthy donors and cancer patients. Assay: immunoSEQ multiplex PCR; the TCRdb copy retains only in-frame clones and omits some. Of about 250,000 clones listed, more than 65% were seen once; the top ten hold roughly 13%. Sample: PBMCs. Every receptor here comes from a woman aged 60 to 75 with lung cancer.

V is TRBV21-1 and J is TRBJ1-2; TRBD1 reflects the table's D call only, with no check against the DNA. TRBV21-1 is noted as a pseudogene. The CDR3 runs to 19 residues. This chain's CDR3 is CASSKASYPPGQGNYGYTF. In DNA, the CDR3 is TGTGCCAGCAGCAAAGCTTCTTATCCCCCGGGACAGGGAAACTATGGCTACACCTTC.

This rearrangement joins TRBV19 to TRBJ1-2; possibly TRBD1 for D (5 bases). The CDR3 runs 14 residues. Germline loops: CDR1 LNHDA, CDR2 SQIVND (reference sequence). V gave up 5 bases and J gave up 4 bases, with 14 bases separating them. CDR3 amino acids: CASSEFSGSYGYTF. The DNA for the CDR3 is TGTGCCAGTAGTGAATTTTCAGGGAGCTATGGCTACACCTTC.

This clone was detected only once. The chain employs TRBV5-1 and TRBJ1-1, with TRBD1 matching 9 bases. J was trimmed by 5 bases and V by 4 bases; bases with no gene match: 9. The CDR3 contains 15 residues. CDR1 and CDR2 (germline): SGHRS, YFSETQ. CDR3 DNA: TGCGCCAGCAGCAAGGACAGGGGTGTTGAAACTGAAGCTTTCTTT. Protein product: CASSKDRGVETEAFF.

J is TRBJ2-2 and V is TRBV18; no reliable D call. The CDR3 is 12 amino acids. Trimming took 0 bases from V and 5 from J, leaving 1 base between them. Germline V gene sequence: CDR1 KGHSH, CDR2 LQKENI. CDR3 loop: CASSPPTGELFF. The DNA of the CDR3 is TGTGCCAGCTCACCACCGACCGGGGAGCTGTTTTTT.

The V call is TRBV11-2, the J call TRBJ2-3; tentative D call: TRBD1 (5 bases). Looked up from germline, CDR1 is SGHAT and CDR2 is FQNNGV. This CDR3 is built from 16 residues. V lost 5 bases to trimming and J lost 3 bases, with 18 bases between them. The CDR3 region is CASSPSRQGGTDTQYF. The CDR3 coding sequence is TGTGCCAGCAGCCCCTCCAGGCAGGGTGGGACAGATACGCAGTATTTT.

This clone was recorded only once. The chain recombines TRBV5-1 with TRBJ2-5; D may be TRBD2 (7 bases). V was trimmed by 2 bases and J by 4 bases, leaving 12 bases between them. Germline CDR1 reads SGHRS; CDR2 reads YFSETQ. The CDR3 extends over 14 amino acids. The CDR3, as DNA: TGCGCCAGCAGCTTAAAGGGAGGGGGAGAGACCCAGTACTTC. It yields the protein CASSLKGGGETQYF.

CDR3 DNA: TGTGCCAGCAGCCAGAAAGGGACACACAATCAGCCCCAGCATTTT. Translating gives CASSQKGTHNQPQHF. This chain uses TRBV5-8 with TRBJ1-5, with D maybe TRBD1 (6 bases). Germline V gives CDR1 SGHTS, CDR2 YDEGEE. Deletions cut 4 bases from V and 3 bases from J, with 14 bases between. This CDR3 contains 15 residues.

The rearrangement links TRBV19 to TRBJ2-3; 7 bases map to TRBD2. Germline trimming cut 5 bases from V and 6 bases from J; bases unmatched to any gene: 14. CDR1 is LNHDA, CDR2 SQIVND, per germline (reference sequence). This CDR3 has 16 amino acids. DNA for the CDR3: TGTGCCAGTAGTCCGGGAGGAAAAGGAACGGCCGATACGCAGTATTTT. This sequence encodes CASSPGGKGTADTQYF. Combining the CDR3 with reference TRBV19 and TRBJ2-3 gives the whole variable domain DGGITQSPKYLFRKEGQNVTLSCEQNLNHDAMYWYRQDPGQGLRLIYYSQIVNDFQKGDIAEGYSVSREKKESFPLTVTSAQKNPTAFYLCASSPGGKGTADTQYFGPGTRLTVL.

This rearrangement joins TRBV5-6 to TRBJ1-5, with TRBD1 matching over 8 bases. This CDR3 is 16 amino acids long. CDR1 is SGHDT, CDR2 YYEEEE, per germline. Unmatched junction bases numbered 7, after V lost 1 base and J lost 4 bases. The CDR3 coding sequence is TGTGCCAGCAGCTTGAGGTGGACAGGGTCGAATCAGCCCCAGCATTTT. This sequence encodes CASSLRWTGSNQPQHF. Based on the CDR3 plus reference TRBV5-6 and TRBJ1-5, the full variable domain is DAGVTQSPTHLIKTRGQQVTLRCSPKSGHDTVSWYQQALGQGPQFIFQYYEEEERQRGNFPDRFSGHQFPNYSSELNVNALLLGDSALYLCASSLRWTGSNQPQHFGDGTRLSIL.

This rearrangement joins TRBV18 to TRBJ2-2; 8 bases align to TRBD2. The CDR3 runs 16 residues. V lost 2 bases, J lost 5 bases, and 7 bases stayed unmatched. The germline V gene has CDR1 KGHSH and CDR2 LQKENI. The CDR3 loop is CASSPNLAGSTGELFF. DNA for the CDR3: TGTGCCAGCTCACCAAACCTAGCGGGTTCGACCGGGGAGCTGTTTTTT. Full variable domain (remainder filled in from reference TRBV18 and TRBJ2-2): NAGVMQNPRHLVRRRGQEARLRCSPMKGHSHVYWYRQLPEEGLKFMVYLQKENIIDESGMPKERFSAEFPKEGPSILRIQQVVRGDSAAYFCASSPNLAGSTGELFFGEGSRLTVL.

The chain uses TRBV29-1 and TRBJ2-3; 10 bases align to TRBD1. CDR1 is SQVTM and CDR2 is ANQGSEA in the germline V gene. The junction had 7 bases not matched to a gene; V was cut back by 7 bases and J by 6 bases. The CDR3 extends over 13 amino acids. The CDR3 DNA reads TGCAGCGCAGGACAGGGGGTGACGGATACGCAGTATTTT. Protein: CSAGQGVTDTQYF.

The rearrangement joins TRBV25-1 to TRBJ1-5; 7 positions match TRBD1. CDR3 length: 13 residues. Per the germline V gene, CDR1 is MGHDK and CDR2 is SYGVNS. Losses at the gene ends were 9 bases for V and 5 bases for J; bases not matched to a gene: 7. The CDR3 DNA is TGTGCCAGTAGACAGGGCGGGGATCAGCCCCAGCATTTT. The encoded protein is CASRQGGDQPQHF.

This clone has more than one count but fewer than ten. The chain employs TRBV30 and TRBJ2-5; 7 bases agree with TRBD2. V lost 0 bases, J lost 4 bases, and 8 bases stayed unmatched. The germline V gene has CDR1 GTSNPN and CDR2 SVGIG (reference sequence). This CDR3 has 15 residues. The chain's CDR3 is CAWSVGRGGTETQYF. In DNA form, the CDR3 reads TGTGCCTGGAGTGTAGGGAGGGGAGGCACAGAGACCCAGTACTTC. The variable domain in full, with the rest retrieved from reference TRBV30 and TRBJ2-5, is SQTIHQWPATLVQPVGSPLSLECTVEGTSNPNLYWYRQAAGRGLQLLFYSVGIGQISSEVPQNLSASRPQDRQFILSSKKLLLSDSGFYLCAWSVGRGGTETQYFGPGTRLLVL.

This clone was counted between two and nine times. This chain uses TRBV7-9 with TRBJ2-7, with a tentative D call TRBD2 (5 bases). CDR3 size: 14 residues. V lost 2 bases and J lost 3, with 11 bases in between. Germline assignment: CDR1 SEHNR and CDR2 FQNEAQ (reference sequence). The CDR3 protein is CASSLFSRGYEQYF. In DNA, the CDR3 is TGTGCCAGCAGCTTATTTTCCCGGGGCTACGAGCAGTACTTC.

The rearrangement links TRBV7-9 to TRBJ2-3, with D uncertain. The CDR3 runs 14 residues. Trimming shortened V by 5 bases and J by 0 bases, and 9 bases separated the two germline ends. Germline V gene lookup returns CDR1 SEHNR and CDR2 FQNEAQ (reference sequence). Here the CDR3 reads CASSLSVSTDTQYF. The CDR3 nucleotides read TGTGCCAGCAGCCTGAGCGTGAGCACAGATACGCAGTATTTT.

This chain connects TRBV6-5 to TRBJ1-1; D is unclear. There are 13 residues in the CDR3. From germline, CDR1 is MNHEY and CDR2 SVGAGI. V lost 7 bases and J lost 8, with 17 bases in between. Written as DNA, the CDR3 is TGTGCCAGCACCCAGCTAAACCTTATGGAAGCTTTCTTT. This codes for CASTQLNLMEAFF.

The chain is built from TRBV6-1 and TRBJ1-2; 9 positions agree with TRBD1. From germline, CDR1 is MNHNS and CDR2 SASEGT. The CDR3 sequence is 15 residues long. Unmatched junction bases numbered 4, after V lost 1 base and J lost 4 bases. CDR3 in amino acids: CASSEGTGVTYGYTF. The CDR3 nucleotides read TGTGCCAGCAGTGAAGGGACAGGGGTGACCTATGGCTACACCTTC.

Note on this clone: The sample holds other DNA sequences that translate to the same CDR3. The rearrangement joins TRBV15 to TRBJ2-7, with 7 nucleotides matching TRBD2. The V gene's germline CDR1 is LNHNV and CDR2 YYDKDF (reference sequence). J gave up 2 bases and V 0 bases, and 1 base lay outside the gene matches. The CDR3 totals 14 residues. The CDR3 nucleotides are TGTGCCACCAGCAGAGAGGGGGGGACCTACGAGCAGTACTTC. Its translation: CATSREGGTYEQYF.

This sequence joins TRBV30 and TRBJ1-3; D perhaps matches TRBD1 (5 bases). V was cut by 1 base and J by 6 bases, with 7 bases left in between. The CDR3 totals 12 residues. Germline lookup yields CDR1 GTSNPN and CDR2 SVGIG (reference sequence). This CDR3 is CAWSGGVNTIYF. For the CDR3, the DNA is TGTGCCTGGAGTGGGGGCGTAAACACCATATATTTT.

The J gene is TRBJ1-6, the V gene TRBV9; D unresolved. Germline assignment: CDR1 SGDLS and CDR2 YYNGEE. The length of the CDR3 is 14 residues. The germline V and J ends were trimmed by 0 bases and 10 bases, with 11 bases remaining between them. The CDR3 region is CASSVARYSSPLHF. The CDR3 DNA follows: TGTGCCAGCAGCGTAGCTCGGTATTCCTCACCCCTCCACTTT.

V and J are TRBV6-5 and TRBJ2-5, with D possibly being TRBD1 (5 bases). The CDR3 covers 12 residues. Germline V lookup: CDR1 MNHEY, CDR2 SVGAGI. V shed 8 bases and J shed 5 bases, with 12 bases lying between them. CDR3 bases: TGTGCCAGCCCGTATCCAGGGGAGACCCAGTACTTC. This codes for CASPYPGETQYF.

The chain employs TRBV7-9 and TRBJ1-2, with a weak D call TRBD1 (5 bases). CDR1 is SEHNR and CDR2 is FQNEAQ in the germline V gene (reference sequence). The CDR3 covers 13 residues. V lost 5 bases and J 3 bases, leaving 10 bases between the germline ends. CDR3 nucleotide sequence: TGTGCCAGCAGCCCCTCGACAGACTATGGCTACACCTTC. Protein product: CASSPSTDYGYTF.

The gene calls are TRBV18 and TRBJ2-5; D is unresolved. Trimming shortened V by 0 bases and J by 5 bases, and 10 bases separated the two germline ends. The CDR3 contains 14 residues. Per germline, CDR1 KGHSH and CDR2 LQKENI. CDR3 region: CASSPPWGYETQYF. As DNA, the CDR3 is TGTGCCAGCTCACCACCGTGGGGTTATGAGACCCAGTACTTC.

The rearrangement uses TRBV10-2 and TRBJ1-4; no reliable D call. Germline V gene data show CDR1 as WSHSY and CDR2 as SAAADI. The CDR3 totals 16 residues. Between the trimmed V and J ends, which lost 7 bases and 5 bases, there was a span of 20 bases. CDR3 bases: TGCGCCAGCAAGTCGGTGGCCACTGTTGAGAATGAAAAACTGTTTTTT. This encodes CASKSVATVENEKLFF.

The chain employs TRBV5-5 and TRBJ1-1, with 12 bases identical to TRBD1. V was clipped by 0 bases and J by 11 bases; unmatched bases: 5. Germline CDR1 and CDR2: SGHKS and YYEKEE (reference sequence). The CDR3 spans 14 residues. DNA of the CDR3: TGTGCCAGCAGCTTGGGGGCGGGACAGGGGGCGGCTTTCTTT. As protein: CASSLGAGQGAAFF.

In this sample, this clone turned up a few times. The chain combines TRBV5-1 with TRBJ2-5, with 7 bases fitting TRBD1. V lost 4 bases, J lost 5 bases, and 8 bases stayed unmatched. Germline V gene sequence: CDR1 SGHRS, CDR2 YFSETQ. The CDR3 consists of 14 residues. The CDR3 protein is CASSLEDRRETQYF. The CDR3 region has the DNA TGCGCCAGCAGCCTGGAGGACAGGAGGGAGACCCAGTACTTC.

The gene calls are TRBV28 and TRBJ2-7, with D hard to call. Trimming pared 2 bases from V and 3 bases from J, leaving 17 bases between. In germline, CDR1 is MDHEN, CDR2 SYDVKM. The CDR3 has 16 residues. CDR3 sequence: CASSLGYGAKHYEQYF. Here the CDR3 DNA reads TGTGCCAGCAGTTTAGGGTACGGAGCAAAACACTACGAGCAGTACTTC. The full variable domain, in which reference TRBV28 and TRBJ2-7 provide the parts outside the CDR3, is DVKVTQSSRYLVKRTGEKVFLECVQDMDHENMFWYRQDPGLGLRLIYFSYDVKMKEKGDIPEGYSVSREKKERFSLILESASTNQTSMYLCASSLGYGAKHYEQYFGPGTRLTVT.

The chain uses TRBV18 and TRBJ2-3, with 7 bases lining up with TRBD2. CDR3 length: 15 residues. V lost 3 bases, J lost 0 bases, and 3 bases stayed unmatched. The germline V gene encodes CDR1 KGHSH and CDR2 LQKENI. CDR3 sequence reads: CASSPGLTSTDTQYF. CDR3 DNA: TGTGCCAGCTCACCGGGACTAACCAGCACAGATACGCAGTATTTT. Together with reference TRBV18 and TRBJ2-3, the CDR3 gives the full variable domain: NAGVMQNPRHLVRRRGQEARLRCSPMKGHSHVYWYRQLPEEGLKFMVYLQKENIIDESGMPKERFSAEFPKEGPSILRIQQVVRGDSAAYFCASSPGLTSTDTQYFGPGTRLTVL.

The CDR3 DNA sequence: TGTGCCAGCAGCCTGGGACAGGGGGTAGGCTACACCTTC. Protein sequence: CASSLGQGVGYTF. V and J are TRBV28 and TRBJ1-2; 11 bases fit TRBD1. CDR1 and CDR2 from the germline V gene are MDHEN and SYDVKM. Unmatched junction bases numbered 5, after V lost 6 bases and J lost 8 bases. The CDR3 consists of 13 residues.

This clone was observed at least ten times. J is TRBJ1-1 and V is TRBV19; 8 bases match TRBD1. The CDR3 consists of 16 residues. Trimming removed 5 bases from V and 6 bases from J; junction bases left unmatched: 14. Germline V gene lookup returns CDR1 LNHDA and CDR2 SQIVND (reference sequence). The CDR3 region has the DNA TGTGCCAGTAGTGCTGAGGGCAGGGGGCGCGTCCCTGAAGCTTTCTTT. Translation gives CASSAEGRGRVPEAFF.

This chain links TRBV29-1 with TRBJ1-2; D is possibly TRBD1 (6 bases). The V gene lost 6 bases and the J gene lost 6 bases, with 14 bases spanning the gap. The CDR3 length is 12 residues. Germline CDR1 reads SQVTM; CDR2 reads ANQGSEA. CDR3: CSVTQGGDGYTF. The CDR3 region has the DNA TGCAGCGTAACACAGGGAGGGGATGGCTACACCTTC.

V is TRBV6-5 and J is TRBJ1-1; TRBD1 aligns across 9 bases. The V and J ends lost 6 bases and 10 bases, in that order; junction bases with no gene match: 15. This CDR3 is 15 amino acids long. The germline V gene has CDR1 MNHEY and CDR2 SVGAGI. The CDR3 is CASRATGGTSGGAFF. The CDR3, as DNA: TGTGCCAGCAGAGCCACAGGGGGCACTTCAGGCGGAGCTTTCTTT.